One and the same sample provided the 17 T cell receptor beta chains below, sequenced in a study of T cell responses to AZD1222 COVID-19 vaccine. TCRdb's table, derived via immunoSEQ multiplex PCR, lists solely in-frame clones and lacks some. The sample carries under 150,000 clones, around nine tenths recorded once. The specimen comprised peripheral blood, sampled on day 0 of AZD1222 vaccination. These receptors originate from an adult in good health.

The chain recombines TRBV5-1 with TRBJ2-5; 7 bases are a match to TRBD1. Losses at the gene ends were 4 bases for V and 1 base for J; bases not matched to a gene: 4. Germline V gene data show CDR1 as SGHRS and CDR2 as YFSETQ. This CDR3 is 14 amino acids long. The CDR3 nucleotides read TGCGCCAGCAGCCAAGGGACAGCCCAAGAGACCCAGTACTTC. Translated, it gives CASSQGTAQETQYF.

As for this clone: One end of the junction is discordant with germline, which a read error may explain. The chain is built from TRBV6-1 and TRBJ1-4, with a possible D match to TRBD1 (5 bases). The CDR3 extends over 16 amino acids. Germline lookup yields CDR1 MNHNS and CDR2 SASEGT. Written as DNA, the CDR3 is TGTGCCAGCAGTGAACCGACTGTGGGGGGTAGACATTGGCCTCTTTTT. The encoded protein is CASSEPTVGGRHWPLF.

The CDR3 coding sequence is TGTGCCAGCAGCGGAGGGCGGGGCACGTACTTC. Translation: CASSGGRGTYF. V gene TRBV9 combines with J gene TRBJ2-5; D is perhaps TRBD2 (6 bases). The CDR3 sequence is 11 residues long. Between the trimmed V and J ends, which lost 3 bases and 13 bases, there was a span of 13 bases. Germline CDR1 reads SGDLS; CDR2 reads YYNGEE. The variable domain in full, with the rest retrieved from reference TRBV9 and TRBJ2-5, is DSGVTQTPKHLITATGQRVTLRCSPRSGDLSVYWYQQSLDQGLQFLIQYYNGEERAKGNILERFSAQQFPDLHSELNLSSLELGDSALYFCASSGGRGTYFGPGTRLLVL.

DNA for the CDR3: TGCGCCAGCAGGCGGGTTACAGGGGAGAATTCACCCCTCCACTTT. Translation: CASRRVTGENSPLHF. The chain is built from TRBV10-2 and TRBJ1-6, with 7 bases lining up with TRBD1. The junction had 9 bases not matched to a gene; V was cut back by 6 bases and J by 7 bases. The germline gives CDR1 WSHSY, CDR2 SAAADI. This CDR3 spans 15 amino acids.

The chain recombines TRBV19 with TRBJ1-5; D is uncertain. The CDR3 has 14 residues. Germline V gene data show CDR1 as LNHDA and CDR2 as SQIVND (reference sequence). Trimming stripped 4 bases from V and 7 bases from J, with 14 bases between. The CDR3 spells CASSTHAAGQPQHF. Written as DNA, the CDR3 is TGTGCCAGTAGTACACACGCCGCGGGCCAGCCCCAGCATTTT.

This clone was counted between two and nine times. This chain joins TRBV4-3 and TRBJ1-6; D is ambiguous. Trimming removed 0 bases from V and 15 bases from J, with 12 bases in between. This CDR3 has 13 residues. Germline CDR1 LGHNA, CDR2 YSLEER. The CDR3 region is CASSQDRSGVLHF. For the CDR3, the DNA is TGCGCCAGCAGCCAAGATCGGTCAGGAGTCCTCCACTTT.

CDR3 nucleotide sequence: TGTGCCATCAGTCTTCAGGGGAAAAATGGTTCACCCCTCCACTTT. It translates to CAISLQGKNGSPLHF. The rearrangement links TRBV10-3 to TRBJ1-6, with a weak D call TRBD1 (6 bases). Looked up from germline, CDR1 is ENHRY and CDR2 is SYGVKD. Trimming removed 5 bases from V and 9 bases from J, with 17 bases in between. The CDR3 sequence is 15 residues long.

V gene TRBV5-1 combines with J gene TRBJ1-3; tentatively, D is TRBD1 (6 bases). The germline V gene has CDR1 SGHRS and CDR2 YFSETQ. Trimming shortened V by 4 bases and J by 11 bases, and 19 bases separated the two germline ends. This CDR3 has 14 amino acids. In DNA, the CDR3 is TGCGCCAGCAGCCCGGACAGTCCTTCCAGGGCCATATATTTT. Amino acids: CASSPDSPSRAIYF.

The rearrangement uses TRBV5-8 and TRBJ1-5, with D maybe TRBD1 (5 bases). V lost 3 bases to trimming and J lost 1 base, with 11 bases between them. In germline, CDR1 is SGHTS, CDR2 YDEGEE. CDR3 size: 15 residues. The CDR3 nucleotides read TGTGCCAGCAGCTCTCGGGACCTCAGCAATCAGCCCCAGCATTTT. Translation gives CASSSRDLSNQPQHF.

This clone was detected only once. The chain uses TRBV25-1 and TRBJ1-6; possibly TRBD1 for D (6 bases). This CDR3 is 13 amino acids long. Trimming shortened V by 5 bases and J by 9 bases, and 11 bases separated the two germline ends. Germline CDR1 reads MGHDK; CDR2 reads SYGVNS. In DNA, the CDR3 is TGTGCCAGCAGTCGCCCGGGGGCTTCACCCCTCCACTTT. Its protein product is CASSRPGASPLHF.

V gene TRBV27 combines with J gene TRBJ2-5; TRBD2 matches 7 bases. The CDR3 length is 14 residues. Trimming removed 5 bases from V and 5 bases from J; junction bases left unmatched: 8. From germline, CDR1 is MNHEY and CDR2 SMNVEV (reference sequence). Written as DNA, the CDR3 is TGTGCCAGCAGTCCCCTGACTAGCTGGGAGACCCAGTACTTC. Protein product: CASSPLTSWETQYF.

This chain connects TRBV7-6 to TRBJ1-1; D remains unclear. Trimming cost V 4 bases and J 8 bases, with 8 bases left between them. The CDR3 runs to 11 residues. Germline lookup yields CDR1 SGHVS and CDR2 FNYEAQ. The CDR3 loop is CASSWTAEAFF. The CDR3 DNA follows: TGTGCCAGCAGCTGGACGGCCGAAGCTTTCTTT.

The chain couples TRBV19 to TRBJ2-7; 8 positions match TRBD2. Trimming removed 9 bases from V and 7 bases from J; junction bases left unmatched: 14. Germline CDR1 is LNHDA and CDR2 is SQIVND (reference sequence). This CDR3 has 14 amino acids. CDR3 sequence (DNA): TGTGCCAGCAACCCTAGCGGGCCTGAGGGGGAGCAGTACTTC. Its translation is CASNPSGPEGEQYF.

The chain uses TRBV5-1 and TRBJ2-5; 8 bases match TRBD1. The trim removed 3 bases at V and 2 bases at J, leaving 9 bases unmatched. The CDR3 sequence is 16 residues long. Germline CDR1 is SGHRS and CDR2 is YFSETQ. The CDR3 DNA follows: TGCGCCAGCAGCTCGGGGACAGGAAACGGACAAGAGACCCAGTACTTC. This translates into CASSSGTGNGQETQYF.

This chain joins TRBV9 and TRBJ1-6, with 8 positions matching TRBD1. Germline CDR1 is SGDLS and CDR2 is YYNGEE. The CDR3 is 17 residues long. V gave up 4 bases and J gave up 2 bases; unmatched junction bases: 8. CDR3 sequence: CASSSGQGGPYNSPLHF. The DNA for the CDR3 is TGTGCCAGCAGCTCTGGACAGGGAGGGCCCTATAATTCACCCCTCCACTTT.

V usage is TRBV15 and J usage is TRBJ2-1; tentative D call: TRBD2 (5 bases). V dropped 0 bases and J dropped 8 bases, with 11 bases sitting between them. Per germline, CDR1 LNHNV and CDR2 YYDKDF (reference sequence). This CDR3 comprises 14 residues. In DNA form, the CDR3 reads TGTGCCACCAGCAGAGATCCTAGCAGCTATGAGCAGTTCTTC. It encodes CATSRDPSSYEQFF. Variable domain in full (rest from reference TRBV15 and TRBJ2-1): DAMVIQNPRYQVTQFGKPVTLSCSQTLNHNVMYWYQQKSSQAPKLLFHYYDKDFNNEADTPDNFQSRRPNTSFCFLDIRSPGLGDTAMYLCATSRDPSSYEQFFGPGTRLTVL.

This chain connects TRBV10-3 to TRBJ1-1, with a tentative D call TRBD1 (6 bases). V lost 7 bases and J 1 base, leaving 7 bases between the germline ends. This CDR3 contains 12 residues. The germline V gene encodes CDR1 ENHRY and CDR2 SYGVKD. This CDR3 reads CAIKGENTEAFF. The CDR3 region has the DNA TGTGCCATCAAGGGGGAGAACACTGAAGCTTTCTTT.